In this sample, the clone carrying this T cell receptor (beta chain) turned up a few times. Its specificity is not known. Sequencing used immunoSEQ multiplex PCR; TCRdb keeps in-frame clones, though not all of them. The sample shows over a thousand clones, over 60% of them seen only once. This CDR3 is 14 amino acids long. CDR1 is SGHRS and CDR2 is YFSETQ in the germline V gene. The germline V and J ends were trimmed by 0 bases and 0 bases, with 4 bases remaining between them. Normal lung was sampled as far from the tumour as possible, at least 3 cm. The data are from a study of immune cell composition in non-small cell lung cancer. Study background: Lung adenocarcinoma or squamous carcinoma made up most tumours. Study observations and caveats: Adenocarcinomas with higher top tumour-associated clone frequency had more reactive TILs. Squamous carcinomas (approximately 80%) more often had tumour-associated clones >0.5% than adenocarcinomas (roughly 33%).

The sequenced material came from non-adjacent lung tissue. The clonotype was recovered from a human donor with non-small cell lung cancer. The chain employs TRBV5-1 and TRBJ1-3; D call uncertain. CDR3 coding DNA: TGCGCCAGCAGCTTGGGGAGCTCTGGAAACACCATATATTTT. Its translation: CASSLGSSGNTIYF.